The clone carrying this T cell receptor beta chain was seen a single time. Repertoires were generated with immunoSEQ multiplex PCR, while TCRdb's copy carries only in-frame clones and drops some. The top ten clones hold 15% to 20% of a sample with about 330,000 clones, roughly 87% of them seen once. This specimen belongs to a study of shared clonotypes between healthy human individuals. Trimming stripped 6 bases from V and 0 bases from J, with 8 bases between. The CDR3 is 14 residues long. Looked up from germline, CDR1 is SGHVT and CDR2 is SQSDAQ. The sequence came from a man between 18 and 29 years old in good health. The specimen sequenced was memory CD8+ T cells sorted from blood. The sample's subset: CD45RO+ cells pooled with CCR7-negative TemRA cells. The rearrangement uses TRBV7-4 and TRBJ1-4; no clear D gene. As DNA, the CDR3 is TGTGCCAGCAGGACAAATGCAACTAATGAAAAACTGTTTTTT. Its translation is CASRTNATNEKLFF.